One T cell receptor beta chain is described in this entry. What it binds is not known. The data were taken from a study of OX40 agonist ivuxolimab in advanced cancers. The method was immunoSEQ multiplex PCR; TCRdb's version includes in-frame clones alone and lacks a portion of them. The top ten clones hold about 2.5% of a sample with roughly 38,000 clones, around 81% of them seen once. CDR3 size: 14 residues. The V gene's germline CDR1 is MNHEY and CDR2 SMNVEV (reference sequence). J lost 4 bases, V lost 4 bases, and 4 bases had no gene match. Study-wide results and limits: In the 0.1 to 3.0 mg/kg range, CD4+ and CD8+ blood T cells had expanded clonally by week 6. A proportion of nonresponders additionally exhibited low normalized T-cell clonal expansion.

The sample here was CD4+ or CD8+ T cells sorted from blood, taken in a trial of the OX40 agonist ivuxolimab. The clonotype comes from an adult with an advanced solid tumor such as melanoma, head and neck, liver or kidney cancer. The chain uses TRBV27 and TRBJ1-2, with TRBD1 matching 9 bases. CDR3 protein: CASSSPGQGYGYTF. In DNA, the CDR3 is TGTGCCAGCAGTTCCCCGGGACAGGGCTATGGCTACACCTTC.